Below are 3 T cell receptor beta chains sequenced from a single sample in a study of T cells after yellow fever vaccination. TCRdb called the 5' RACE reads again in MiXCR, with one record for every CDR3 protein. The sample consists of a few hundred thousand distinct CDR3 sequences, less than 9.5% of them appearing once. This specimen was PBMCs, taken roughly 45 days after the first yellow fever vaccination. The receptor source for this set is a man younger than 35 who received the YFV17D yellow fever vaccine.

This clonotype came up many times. The CDR3 is CASSFRGGNFEASEAFF. DNA of the CDR3: TGCGCCAGCAGCTTTAGAGGGGGGAATTTTGAGGCTTCTGAAGCTTTCTTT. The V call is TRBV5-1, the J call TRBJ1-1; possibly TRBD1 for D (6 bases). V shed 2 bases and J shed 6 bases, with 23 bases lying between them. CDR3 length: 17 residues. From germline, CDR1 is SGHRS and CDR2 YFSETQ.

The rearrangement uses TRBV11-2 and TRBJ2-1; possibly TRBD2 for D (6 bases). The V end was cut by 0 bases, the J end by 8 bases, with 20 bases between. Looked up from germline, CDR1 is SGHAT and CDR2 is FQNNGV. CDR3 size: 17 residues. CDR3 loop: CASSLDVWGEALDEQFF. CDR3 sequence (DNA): TGTGCCAGCAGCTTAGATGTCTGGGGGGAGGCCTTGGATGAGCAGTTCTTC.

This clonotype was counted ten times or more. This CDR3 reads CASSLNYEQYV. The CDR3 nucleotides read TGTGCCAGCAGCCTTAACTACGAGCAGTACGTC. The V call is TRBV7-4, the J call TRBJ2-7, with D uncertain. Trimming took off 5 bases at V and 3 bases at J, with 5 bases between the two ends. Germline V lookup: CDR1 SGHVT, CDR2 SQSDAQ. The CDR3 loop spans 11 amino acids.